What follows describes a single TCR beta chain. The antigen remains unidentified. Time point defined: newly diagnosed GD, antithyroid drugs for less than 3 months. Construction of the TCR library relied on RNA isolated from PBMCs. In each case, Graves' disease was diagnosed per American Thyroid Association guidelines. The source of the sample is a study of regulatory T cells in long-lasting Graves disease. The CDR3 contains 16 residues. The V end was cut by 0 bases, the J end by 5 bases, with 16 bases between. Germline-derived CDR1 and CDR2 are LGHNT and FRNRAP. Findings of the study overall: Newly diagnosed disease favored TRBV20-1 and TRBJ2-1 over persistent disease.

Relying on iRepertoire HTBI primers and Arm-PCR of CDR3 regions, the team built TCR beta libraries. One entry per CDR3 protein results from TCRdb running MiXCR on the multiplex PCR reads. The sample shows hundreds of thousands of distinct CDR3 sequences, roughly 15% of them seen only once. These same records also appear under a second study, on T cells in Graves' hyperthyroidism and ophthalmopathy. From that study: Disease duration under 2 months; hyperthyroidism patients were aged 18 to 65.

This TCR was recovered from a woman aged 25 to 39 with Graves disease. The chain couples TRBV12-5 to TRBJ1-1; the D gene is possibly TRBD1 (5 bases). Sequencing used peripheral blood mononuclear cells (PBMCs), obtained at new diagnosis, from a patient treated with antithyroid drugs. The CDR3 sequence is CASGLVVAGRVTEAFF. DNA for the CDR3: TGTGCTAGTGGTTTGGTAGTGGCGGGGCGGGTGACTGAAGCTTTCTTT.